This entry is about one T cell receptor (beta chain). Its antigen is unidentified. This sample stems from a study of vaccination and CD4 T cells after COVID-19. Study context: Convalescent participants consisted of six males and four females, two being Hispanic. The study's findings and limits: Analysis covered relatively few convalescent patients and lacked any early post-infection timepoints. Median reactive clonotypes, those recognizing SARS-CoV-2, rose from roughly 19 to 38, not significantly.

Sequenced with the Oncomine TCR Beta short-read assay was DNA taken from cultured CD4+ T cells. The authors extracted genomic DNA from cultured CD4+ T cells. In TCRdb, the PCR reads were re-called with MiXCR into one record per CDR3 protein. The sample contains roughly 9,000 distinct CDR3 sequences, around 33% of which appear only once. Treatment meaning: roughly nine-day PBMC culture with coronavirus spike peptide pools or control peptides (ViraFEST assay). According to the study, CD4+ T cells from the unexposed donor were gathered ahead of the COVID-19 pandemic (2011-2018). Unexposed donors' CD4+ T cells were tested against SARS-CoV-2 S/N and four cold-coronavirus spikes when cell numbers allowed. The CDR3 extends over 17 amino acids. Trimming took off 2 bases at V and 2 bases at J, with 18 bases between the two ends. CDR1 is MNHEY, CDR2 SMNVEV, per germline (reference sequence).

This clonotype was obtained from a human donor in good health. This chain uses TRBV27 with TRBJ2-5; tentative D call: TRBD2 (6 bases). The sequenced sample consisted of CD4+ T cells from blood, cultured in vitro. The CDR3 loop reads CASSLVRGSTTQETQYF. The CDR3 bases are TGTGCCAGCAGTTTAGTCCGGGGGTCTACAACTCAAGAGACCCAGTACTTC.